This TCR beta chain was identified in a study of shared T cell receptors in the human thymus. Profiling relied on immunoSEQ multiplex PCR, and the TCRdb table lists in-frame clones only, not all of them. This sample has about 540,000 clones, with approximately 80% found just once. This CDR3 region has 11 residues. V was cut by 5 bases and J by 4 bases, with 3 bases left in between. The germline V gene has CDR1 MNHNS and CDR2 SASEGT. The sample also formed part of further work on human thymus T cells. That work contributes: During corrective heart surgery, resections were taken, and the thymus tissue came from them. Usage of V and J genes appeared biased in thymic and blood repertoires.

The chain links TRBV6-1 to TRBJ1-5; D is unclear. This TCR was sampled from a boy in the first two years of life with a congenital heart defect. The specimen was thymocytes. The DNA for the CDR3 is TGTGCCAGCAGTCTAAATCAGCCCCAGCATTTT. It specifies CASSLNQPQHF.